This T cell receptor beta chain was sequenced for a study of T cells in Graves' hyperthyroidism and ophthalmopathy. The CDR3 runs 16 residues. Trimming cost V 3 bases and J 1 base; bases outside gene matches: 8. Per germline, CDR1 MDHEN and CDR2 SYDVKM. Amplification of TCR beta CDR3 regions used RNA as the template. Initially, a first-round RT-PCR of the TCR CDR3 employed the HTBI primer set. Each CDR3 protein gets one entry after TCRdb re-called the multiplex PCR reads with MiXCR. The sample records some 620,000 distinct CDR3 sequences, about a sixth being singletons. Sequencing was done on a sample of blood. The TCR comes from a young woman with Graves' hyperthyroidism. The V gene is TRBV28, the J gene TRBJ1-1, with 7 bases that match TRBD1. CDR3 protein: CASSFGGQGENTEAFF. The CDR3 nucleotides are TGTGCCAGCAGTTTCGGAGGTCAGGGGGAGAACACTGAAGCTTTCTTT.